This TCR beta chain appears in the sequencing data of a study of OX40 agonist ivuxolimab in advanced cancers. The overall study: Two patients with cutaneous melanoma and one with hepatocellular carcinoma, three in total, showed partial responses.

Baseline, cycle 4 day 1, and cycle 7 day 1 were the blood sampling points. Here immunoSEQ multiplex PCR was the method, and the copy in TCRdb shows in-frame clones only, minus some. Of some 28,000 clones in the sample, around 87% are singletons; the top ten hold roughly 27%. Study-wide results and limits: Compared with CD4+, CD8+ T cells on average had more expanded clones.

Germline loops: CDR1 SGHRS, CDR2 YFSETQ. The CDR3 loop spans 16 amino acids. After removal of 4 bases from V and 2 bases from J, the junction contained 12 bases not matched to a gene. Remarks on this clone: The antigen is unknown.

V is TRBV5-1 and J is TRBJ2-7; the match to TRBD1 covers 7 bases. The sample was CD4+ or CD8+ T cells sorted from blood, taken in a trial of the OX40 agonist ivuxolimab. This sequence originates from an adult with an advanced solid tumor such as melanoma, head and neck, liver or kidney cancer. The CDR3 sequence: CASSPGTGQITYEQYF. The DNA of the CDR3 is TGCGCCAGCAGCCCGGGGACGGGACAGATTACCTACGAGCAGTACTTC.